The 4 T cell receptor beta chains reported below all come from one sample, sequenced in a study of regulatory T cells in long-lasting Graves disease. As for time point: persistent/refractory GD, antithyroid drugs over 5 years with positive TRAb. RNA isolated from PBMCs was used to make the TCR library. Arm-PCR with iRepertoire HTBI primers amplified the CDR3 regions for these TCR beta libraries. TCRdb reprocessed the multiplex PCR reads with MiXCR, giving one entry per CDR3 protein. The data hold under 500,000 distinct CDR3 sequences, with more than 20% observed a single time. This specimen was peripheral blood mononuclear cells (PBMCs), taken when the disease was refractory, from a patient treated with antithyroid drugs. The receptor source for this set is a female donor with Graves disease.

The chain combines TRBV7-9 with TRBJ2-2; 7 nucleotides agree with TRBD1. Germline trimming cut 8 bases from V and 1 base from J; bases unmatched to any gene: 4. CDR1 is SEHNR and CDR2 is FQNEAQ in the germline V gene (reference sequence). The CDR3 is 14 residues long. The CDR3 is CASPDRENTGELFF. CDR3 sequence (DNA): TGTGCCAGCCCCGACAGGGAGAACACCGGGGAGCTGTTTTTT.

The CDR3 loop is CASSHGQYNSPLHF. Written as DNA, the CDR3 is TGTGCCAGCAGCCACGGACAGTATAATTCACCCCTCCACTTT. The J gene is TRBJ1-6, the V gene TRBV7-6, with D possibly matching TRBD1 (6 bases). This CDR3 has 14 residues. Trimming stripped 5 bases from V and 4 bases from J, with 9 bases between. From germline, CDR1 is SGHVS and CDR2 FNYEAQ.

This clonotype was detected ten times or more. The chain joins TRBV2 to TRBJ1-2, with TRBD1 identical over 12 bases. Germline V lookup: CDR1 SNHLY, CDR2 FYNNEI. The CDR3 is 18 residues long. V lost 1 base and J lost 0; bases outside the gene matches: 6. CDR3 protein: CASSEVSGTGGSNYGYTF. CDR3 DNA sequence: TGTGCCAGCAGTGAAGTCTCTGGGACAGGGGGCTCTAACTATGGCTACACCTTC.

This clonotype was recorded at least ten times. This chain joins TRBV7-8 and TRBJ2-7, with D perhaps TRBD1 or TRBD2 (5 bases each). The CDR3 loop spans 14 amino acids. The V and J ends lost 5 bases and 2 bases respectively, with 13 bases between them. CDR1 is SGHVS, CDR2 FQNEAQ, per germline. The CDR3 loop is CASSLRDGTYEQYF. The CDR3 DNA follows: TGTGCCAGCAGCCTCCGGGACGGGACCTACGAGCAGTACTTC. Full variable domain (missing parts from reference TRBV7-8 and TRBJ2-7): GAGVSQSPRYKVAKRGQDVALRCDPISGHVSLFWYQQALGQGPEFLTYFQNEAQLDKSGLPSDRFFAERPEGSVSTLKIQRTQQEDSAVYLCASSLRDGTYEQYFGPGTRLTVT.